This TCR beta chain was sequenced during a study of blood T cells in healthy people across ages. Study conclusions and caveats: Per million T cells, TCR beta diversity dropped about linearly as age rose. Strong correlation linked observed beta diversity and percent naive T cells.

Together with a sample-barcoded 5' primer, a J-beta primer mix was included in a second PCR lasting about 7 to 12 cycles. A 12-random-nucleotide template-switch adaptor tagged each cDNA molecule. A single record per CDR3 protein comes from TCRdb applying MiXCR to the 5' RACE reads. In the table there are approximately 880,000 distinct CDR3 sequences, about 48% of which are singletons. CDR1 and CDR2 from the germline V gene are MNHNS and SASEGT. This CDR3 is built from 15 residues. V shed 8 bases, J shed 5 bases, and the junction held 6 bases outside the gene matches. Each sample gave at least 6.5 million isolated PBMCs. Concerning this clonotype itself: Its matching antigen is unknown.

This TCR was recovered from a man aged 30 to 39 in good health. The material sequenced was blood. The chain links TRBV6-1 to TRBJ2-1; TRBD2 agrees at 13 bases. The CDR3, as DNA: TGTGCCAGCTCCGGACTAGCGGGGGAGAACAATGAGCAGTTCTTC. Protein product: CASSGLAGENNEQFF.